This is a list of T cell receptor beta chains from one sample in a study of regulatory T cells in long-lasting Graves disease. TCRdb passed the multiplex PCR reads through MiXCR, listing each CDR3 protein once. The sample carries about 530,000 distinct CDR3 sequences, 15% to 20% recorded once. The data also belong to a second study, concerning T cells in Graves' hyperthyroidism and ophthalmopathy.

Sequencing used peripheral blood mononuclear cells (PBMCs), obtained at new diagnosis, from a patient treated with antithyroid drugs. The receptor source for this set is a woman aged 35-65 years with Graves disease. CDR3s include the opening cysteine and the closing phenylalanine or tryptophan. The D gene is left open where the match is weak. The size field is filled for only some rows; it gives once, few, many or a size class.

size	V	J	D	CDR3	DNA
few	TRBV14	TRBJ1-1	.	CASSQVGGVTEAFF	TGTGCCAGCAGCCAAGTGGGAGGGGTTACTGAAGCTTTCTTT
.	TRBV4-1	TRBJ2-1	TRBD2	CASSRLAGAFNEQFF	TGCGCCAGCAGCCGACTAGCGGGGGCTTTCAATGAGCAGTTCTTC
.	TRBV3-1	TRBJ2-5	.	CASSLGASDDLGETQYF	TGTGCCAGCAGCCTAGGGGCTAGCGACGACCTCGGAGAGACCCAGTACTTC
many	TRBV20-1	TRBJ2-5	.	CSARGWAPQETQYF	TGCAGTGCTAGAGGGTGGGCACCTCAAGAGACCCAGTACTTC
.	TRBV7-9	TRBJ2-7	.	CASSLVDGGRYEQYF	TGTGCCAGCAGCTTAGTTGATGGGGGGCGGTACGAGCAGTACTTC
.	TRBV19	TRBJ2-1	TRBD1	CASSPPGGHNEQFF	TGTGCCAGTAGTCCCCCAGGGGGCCACAATGAGCAGTTCTTC
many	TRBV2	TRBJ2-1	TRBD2	CASERGSSYNEQFF	TGTGCCAGCGAGCGGGGTAGCTCCTACAATGAGCAGTTCTTC
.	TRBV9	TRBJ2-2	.	CASSRTGSDGELFF	TGTGCCAGCAGTCGAACAGGGTCGGACGGGGAGCTGTTTTTT
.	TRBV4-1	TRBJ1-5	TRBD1	CASSQAGTGTFGNQPQHF	TGCGCCAGCAGCCAAGCCGGGACAGGGACCTTTGGCAATCAGCCCCAGCATTTT
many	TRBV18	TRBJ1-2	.	CASSQGRTVGGYTF	TGTGCCAGCTCACAGGGACGAACGGTCGGTGGCTACACCTTC
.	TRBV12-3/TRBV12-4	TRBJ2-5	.	CASSLHNQETQYF	TGTGCCAGCAGTTTGCACAACCAAGAGACCCAGTACTTC
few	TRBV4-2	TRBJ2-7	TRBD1	CASSQVPGQILSYEQYF	TGTGCCAGCAGCCAAGTACCGGGACAGATCCTTTCCTACGAGCAGTACTTC
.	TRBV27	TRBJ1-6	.	CASSWGTTSSYNSPLHF	TGTGCCAGCAGTTGGGGGACAACGAGCTCCTATAATTCACCCCTCCACTTT
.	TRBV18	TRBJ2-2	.	CASSPFTARNTGELFF	TGTGCCAGCTCACCATTCACAGCCAGGAACACCGGGGAGCTGTTTTTT
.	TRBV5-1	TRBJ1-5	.	CASSLEGIQPQHF	TGCGCCAGCAGCTTGGAAGGAATTCAGCCCCAGCATTTT
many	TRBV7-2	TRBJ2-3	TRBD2	CASSLQSGGGSDTQYF	TGTGCCAGCAGCTTACAAAGCGGGGGGGGCTCAGATACGCAGTATTTT
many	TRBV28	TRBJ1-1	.	CASIYRVGTEAFF	TGTGCCAGCATTTACAGGGTGGGCACTGAAGCTTTCTTT
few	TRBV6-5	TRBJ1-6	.	CASSYTVGNSPLHF	TGTGCCAGCAGTTACACAGTTGGGAATTCACCCCTCCACTTT
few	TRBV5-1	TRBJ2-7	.	CASKFAEAYGQYF	TGCGCCAGCAAGTTTGCGGAGGCCTACGGGCAGTACTTC
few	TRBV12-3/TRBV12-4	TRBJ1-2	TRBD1	CASSLLGQSYGYTF	TGTGCCAGCAGTTTATTGGGACAGTCCTATGGCTACACCTTC